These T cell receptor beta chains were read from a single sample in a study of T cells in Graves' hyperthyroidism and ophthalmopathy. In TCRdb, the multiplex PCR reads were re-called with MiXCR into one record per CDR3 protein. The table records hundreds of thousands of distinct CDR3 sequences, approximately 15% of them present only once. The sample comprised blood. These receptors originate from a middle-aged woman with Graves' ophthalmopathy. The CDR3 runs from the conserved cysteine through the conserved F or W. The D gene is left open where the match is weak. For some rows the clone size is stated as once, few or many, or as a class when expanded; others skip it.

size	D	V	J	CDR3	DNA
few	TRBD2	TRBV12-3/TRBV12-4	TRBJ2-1	CASRLSGRAFEQFF	TGTGCCAGCAGACTGAGCGGGAGGGCCTTTGAGCAGTTCTTC
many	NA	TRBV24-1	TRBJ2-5	CATSDFRADQETQYF	TGTGCCACCAGTGATTTTCGGGCGGACCAAGAGACCCAGTACTTC
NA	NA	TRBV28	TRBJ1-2	CASSYGPGSVGYTF	TGTGCCAGCAGCTACGGACCGGGAAGTGTGGGCTACACCTTC
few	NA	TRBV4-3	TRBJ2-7	CASSQGVSSSSYEQYF	TGCGCCAGCAGCCAAGGGGTCAGTTCGAGTTCCTACGAGCAGTACTTC
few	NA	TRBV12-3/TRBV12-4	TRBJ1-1	CASSPGGGIAEAFF	TGTGCCAGCAGCCCGGGGGGGGGGATCGCTGAAGCTTTCTTT
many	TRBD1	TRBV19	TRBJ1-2	CAASGTGIYGYTF	TGTGCCGCCTCGGGGACAGGAATATATGGCTACACCTTC
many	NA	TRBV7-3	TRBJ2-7	CASSPRQAPKYEQYF	TGTGCCAGCAGCCCAAGGCAGGCTCCTAAGTACGAGCAGTACTTC
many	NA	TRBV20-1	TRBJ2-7	CSAREEADSEQYF	TGCAGTGCTAGAGAGGAAGCGGACAGCGAGCAGTACTTC
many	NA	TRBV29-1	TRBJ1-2	CSVWGFLYGYTF	TGCAGCGTTTGGGGTTTTCTCTATGGCTACACCTTC
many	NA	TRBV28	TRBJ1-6	CASSFQGGTENSPLHF	TGTGCCAGCAGTTTCCAGGGAGGAACTGAGAATTCACCCCTCCACTTT
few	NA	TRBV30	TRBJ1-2	CAWSTPRGGTF	TGTGCCTGGAGTACCCCCCGGGGGGGCACCTTC
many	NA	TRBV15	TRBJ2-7	CATSRDPGSFSRYF	TGTGCCACCAGCAGAGACCCCGGGTCCTTCTCGAGGTACTTC
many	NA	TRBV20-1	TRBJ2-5	CSASSGPERETQYF	TGCAGTGCTAGTTCAGGGCCCGAGCGAGAGACCCAGTACTTC
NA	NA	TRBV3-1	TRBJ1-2	CASSQDAALDGYTF	TGTGCCAGCAGCCAAGACGCAGCTTTGGATGGCTACACCTTC
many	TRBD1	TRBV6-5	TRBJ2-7	CASSRTGVSYEQYF	TGTGCCAGCAGTCGGACAGGGGTCTCCTACGAGCAGTACTTC
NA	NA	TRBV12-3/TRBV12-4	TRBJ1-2	CASTDISGINYGYTF	TGTGCCAGCACGGACATTTCCGGGATTAACTATGGCTACACCTTC
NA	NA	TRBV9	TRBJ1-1	CASSVVKENTEAFF	TGTGCCAGCAGCGTAGTGAAGGAGAACACTGAAGCTTTCTTT
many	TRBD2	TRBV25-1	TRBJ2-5	CASSEYRGGQETQYF	TGTGCCAGCAGTGAATACCGGGGGGGACAAGAGACCCAGTACTTC
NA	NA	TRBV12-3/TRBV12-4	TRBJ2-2	CASSPILETNTGELFF	TGTGCCAGCAGTCCAATTCTAGAAACGAACACCGGGGAGCTGTTTTTT
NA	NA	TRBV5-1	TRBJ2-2	CASSLAGTGANTGELFF	TGCGCCAGCAGCTTGGCCGGGACGGGTGCGAACACCGGGGAGCTGTTTTTT
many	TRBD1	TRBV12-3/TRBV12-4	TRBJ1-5	CASSARYRGSNQPQHF	TGTGCCAGCAGTGCCAGATACAGGGGTTCTAATCAGCCCCAGCATTTT
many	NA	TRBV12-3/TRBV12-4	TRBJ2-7	CASRSSDSHYEQYF	TGTGCCAGCAGATCCTCGGACTCACACTACGAGCAGTACTTC
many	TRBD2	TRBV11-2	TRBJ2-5	CASSLGSGVAGHETQYF	TGTGCCAGCAGCTTAGGTTCTGGAGTAGCGGGACACGAGACCCAGTACTTC
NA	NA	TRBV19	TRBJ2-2	CASSRAQLLTGELFF	TGTGCCAGTAGTAGGGCTCAGCTACTCACCGGGGAGCTGTTTTTT
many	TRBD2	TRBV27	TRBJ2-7	CASSLWGTSYEQYF	TGTGCCAGCAGTTTATGGGGGACTAGCTACGAGCAGTACTTC
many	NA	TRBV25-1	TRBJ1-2	CASSAPTDYYGYTF	TGTGCCAGCAGTGCACCCACAGATTACTATGGCTACACCTTC
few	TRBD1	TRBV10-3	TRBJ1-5	CAISGQDSNQPQHF	TGTGCCATCAGCGGACAGGATAGCAATCAGCCCCAGCATTTT
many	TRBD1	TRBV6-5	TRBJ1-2	CASSRGQDYGYTF	TGTGCCAGCAGCCGCGGACAGGACTATGGCTACACCTTC
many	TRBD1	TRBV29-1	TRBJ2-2	CSVAQGAVSTGELFF	TGCAGCGTAGCCCAGGGGGCGGTTTCCACCGGGGAGCTGTTTTTT
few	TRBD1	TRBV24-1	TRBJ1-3	CATSDNRGPGNTIYF	TGTGCCACCAGTGATAACAGGGGGCCTGGAAACACCATATATTTT
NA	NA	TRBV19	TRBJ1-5	CASTMQSRTDDNQPQHF	TGTGCCAGTACGATGCAATCTCGGACGGACGACAATCAGCCCCAGCATTTT
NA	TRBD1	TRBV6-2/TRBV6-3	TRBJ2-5	CASSTRDRGSEETQYF	TGTGCCAGCAGTACCCGGGACAGGGGATCGGAAGAGACCCAGTACTTC
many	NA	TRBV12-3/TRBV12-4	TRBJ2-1	CASSWNSPSNEQFF	TGTGCCAGCAGTTGGAACAGCCCATCCAATGAGCAGTTCTTC
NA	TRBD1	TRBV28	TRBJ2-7	CASTLPGQGREQYF	TGTGCCAGCACCCTACCAGGACAGGGTCGCGAGCAGTACTTC
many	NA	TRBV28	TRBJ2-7	CASSKLVDYEQYF	TGTGCCAGCAGCAAGCTCGTTGATTACGAGCAGTACTTC